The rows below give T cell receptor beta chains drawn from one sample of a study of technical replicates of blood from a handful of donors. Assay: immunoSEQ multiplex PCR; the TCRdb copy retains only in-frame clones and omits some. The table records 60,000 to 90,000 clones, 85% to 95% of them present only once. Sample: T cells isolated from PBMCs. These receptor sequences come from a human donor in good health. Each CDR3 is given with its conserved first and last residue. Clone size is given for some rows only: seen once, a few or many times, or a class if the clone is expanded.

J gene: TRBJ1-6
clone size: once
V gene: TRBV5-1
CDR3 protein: CATTAGTGDSPLHF

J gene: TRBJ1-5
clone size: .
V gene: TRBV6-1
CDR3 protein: CASSEGTRTVFNQPQHF

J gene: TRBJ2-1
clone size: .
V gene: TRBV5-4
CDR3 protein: CASSLASRVGNEQFF

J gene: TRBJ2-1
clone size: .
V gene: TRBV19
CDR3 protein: CASSRSDEQFF

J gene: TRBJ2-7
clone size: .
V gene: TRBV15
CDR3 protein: CATSRGEGQGHYEQYF

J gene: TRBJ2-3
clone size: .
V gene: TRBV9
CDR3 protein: CASSERLRSTDTQYF

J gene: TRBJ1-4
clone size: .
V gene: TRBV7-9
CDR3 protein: CASSFRAGGAANEKLFF

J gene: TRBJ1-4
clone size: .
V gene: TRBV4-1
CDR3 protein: CASSQGRGTGKNEKLFF

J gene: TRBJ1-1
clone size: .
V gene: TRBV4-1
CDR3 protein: CASSQVVISLEAFF

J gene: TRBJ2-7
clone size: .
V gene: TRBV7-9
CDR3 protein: CASSTGWVEQSYEQYF

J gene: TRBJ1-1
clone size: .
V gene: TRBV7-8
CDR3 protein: CASSTRNRGLNTEAFF

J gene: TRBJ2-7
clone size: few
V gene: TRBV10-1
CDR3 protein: CASSEGNYEQYF

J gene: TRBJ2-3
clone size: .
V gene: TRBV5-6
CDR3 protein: CASSLVTADTQYF

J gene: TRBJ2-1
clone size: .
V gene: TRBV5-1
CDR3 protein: CASSLVGLVRLDEQFF

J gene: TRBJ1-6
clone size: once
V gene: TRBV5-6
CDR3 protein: CASSLRGRYSPLHF

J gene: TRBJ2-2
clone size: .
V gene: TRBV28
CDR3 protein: CASSLAGANTGELFF

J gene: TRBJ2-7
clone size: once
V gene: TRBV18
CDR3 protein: CASSSPSGSVDEQYF

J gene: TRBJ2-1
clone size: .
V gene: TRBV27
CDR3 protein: CASSYRHLDEQFF

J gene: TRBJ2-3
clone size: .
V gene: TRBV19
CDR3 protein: CASSQLAGSTDTQYF

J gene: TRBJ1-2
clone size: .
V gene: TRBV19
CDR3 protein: CASSKRDMDYGYTF

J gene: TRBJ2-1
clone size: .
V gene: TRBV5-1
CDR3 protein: CASSWGTSGGAANEQFF

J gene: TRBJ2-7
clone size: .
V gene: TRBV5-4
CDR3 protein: CASSPTTGSTYEQYF

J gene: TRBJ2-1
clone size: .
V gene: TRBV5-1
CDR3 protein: CASSAGRNEQFF

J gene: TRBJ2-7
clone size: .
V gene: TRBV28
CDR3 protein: CASSEAGVSYEQYF

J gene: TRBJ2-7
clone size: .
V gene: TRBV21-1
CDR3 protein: CASSTPPKRRDRIPYEQYF

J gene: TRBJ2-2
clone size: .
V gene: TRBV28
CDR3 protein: CASSLSGTRHTGELFF